The rows below give T cell receptor beta chains drawn from one sample of a study of cytomegalovirus exposure and HLA in healthy donors. TCRdb's table, derived via immunoSEQ multiplex PCR, lists solely in-frame clones and lacks some. The data show 85,000 to 130,000 clones, with 65% to 80% seen just once and under 8% held by the top ten. Sequencing used PBMCs. Receptors were obtained from a woman aged 45-65 years in good health and CMV-seropositive. The CDR3 runs from the conserved cysteine through the conserved F or W. D genes are given only for firm matches. A row's size may be missing; if present it is once, few, many or a size class.

j_call | clone_size | d_call | v_call | cdr3_nt | cdr3_aa
TRBJ2-2 | NA | TRBD2 | TRBV28 | TGTGCCAGCAGAGGGGGGACTAGCGGGGTATTTTCTATCGGGGAGCTGTTTTTT | CASRGGTSGVFSIGELFF
TRBJ1-5 | many | NA | TRBV19 | TGTGCCAGTAGTATACGCCAGGGCAGCAATCAGCCCCAGCATTTT | CASSIRQGSNQPQHF
TRBJ1-4 | few | TRBD1 | TRBV19 | TGTGCCAGTACAGGGGGCCGACCGAATGAAAAACTGTTTTTT | CASTGGRPNEKLFF
TRBJ1-5 | NA | TRBD1 | TRBV10-2 | TGCGCCAGCAGAAGTACAGGGGGCTCAGGCAATCAGCCCCAGCATTTT | CASRSTGGSGNQPQHF
TRBJ2-1 | NA | TRBD2 | TRBV10-3 | TGTGCCATCAGTGGGGGGGGGTTCTCCTACAATGAGCAGTTCTTC | CAISGGGFSYNEQFF
TRBJ2-5 | NA | NA | TRBV5-1 | TGCGCCAGCAGCTTGGTAGCAGGGAACTTCCAAGAGACCCAGTACTTC | CASSLVAGNFQETQYF
TRBJ1-3 | NA | TRBD1 | TRBV27 | TGTGCCAGCAGTTTATTCCCTCCGGGACAGGTTGTTAGCTCTGGAAACACCATATATTTT | CASSLFPPGQVVSSGNTIYF
TRBJ2-7 | NA | TRBD1 | TRBV28 | TGTGCCAGCAGTTCACAGGGGCCCTCCTACGAGCAGTACTTC | CASSSQGPSYEQYF
TRBJ2-7 | NA | NA | TRBV6-1 | TGTGCCAGCCAACGCGGGGGCCGTACCTACGAGCAGTACTTC | CASQRGGRTYEQYF
TRBJ1-2 | NA | TRBD1 | TRBV10-3 | TGTGCCATTCGACAGGGGCTGGACTATGGCTACACCTTC | CAIRQGLDYGYTF
TRBJ2-2 | NA | NA | TRBV28 | TGTGCCAGCAGTGGACAGCGCACGAACACCGGGGAGCTGTTTTTT | CASSGQRTNTGELFF
TRBJ2-2 | NA | NA | TRBV19 | TGTGCCAGTAGTATTTCTCGAAAGGGGGGGTACACCGGGGAGCTGTTTTTT | CASSISRKGGYTGELFF
TRBJ1-5 | NA | NA | TRBV10-3 | TGTGCCATCAGTGACACAGGGTGGACCGATCAGCCCCAGCATTTT | CAISDTGWTDQPQHF
TRBJ2-1 | few | TRBD1 | TRBV2 | TGTGCCAGCAGTGAGAGGACAGGGGATGAGCAGTTCTTC | CASSERTGDEQFF
TRBJ2-7 | NA | TRBD1 | TRBV7-9 | TGTGCCAGCAGCATACGGGACAGGGGATATCGGCCGTCCGAGCAGTACTTC | CASSIRDRGYRPSEQYF
TRBJ1-4 | NA | NA | TRBV28 | TGTGCCAGCACAAGGGGGGGGATAAAACTGTTTTTT | CASTRGGIKLFF
TRBJ2-5 | NA | TRBD1 | TRBV5-1 | TGCGCCAGCAGCTCGACTGACAGGGCAGTTGAGACCCAGTACTTC | CASSSTDRAVETQYF
TRBJ2-3 | NA | NA | TRBV9 | TGTGCCAGCAGCCTGGCGCCTACGGGGCGAGCGGGAGATACGCAGTATTTT | CASSLAPTGRAGDTQYF
TRBJ1-1 | NA | TRBD1 | TRBV10-3 | TGTGCCATCAGTTCCGGGACAGGGATGCCTGAAGCTTTCTTT | CAISSGTGMPEAFF
TRBJ1-1 | NA | TRBD1 | TRBV6-1 | TGTGCCAGCAGTGTTTCCCCCGGGACAGGATCCACTGAAGCTTTCTTT | CASSVSPGTGSTEAFF
TRBJ2-3 | few | TRBD2 | TRBV5-4 | TGTGCCAGCAGCCTACCAAGCGGGGGGGCGACAGATACGCAGTATTTT | CASSLPSGGATDTQYF
TRBJ2-7 | NA | NA | TRBV7-9 | TGTTCCAGCAGCTCCGAGGGTGGTAGCCACGAGCAGTACTTC | CSSSSEGGSHEQYF
TRBJ2-1 | NA | TRBD2 | TRBV27 | TGTGCCAGCAGTTTACTAGCGGGGGCCTACTACAATGAGCAGTTCTTC | CASSLLAGAYYNEQFF
TRBJ2-1 | NA | TRBD1 | TRBV6-6 | TGTGCCAGCAGTTACCCCAAAGGGACAGGGGACAATGAGCAGTTCTTC | CASSYPKGTGDNEQFF
TRBJ1-6 | few | TRBD1 | TRBV7-9 | TGTTCCAGCAGCTCCCGACAGGGTAATTCACCCCTCCACTTT | CSSSSRQGNSPLHF
TRBJ2-3 | NA | NA | TRBV2 | TGTGCCAGCAGTGAAGCGCAACGCCAGATGAACACAGATACGCAGTATTTT | CASSEAQRQMNTDTQYF
TRBJ1-5 | NA | NA | TRBV7-8 | TGTGCCAGCAGCTTGAGGGATCAGCCCCAGCATTTT | CASSLRDQPQHF
TRBJ1-5 | NA | TRBD1 | TRBV19 | TGTGCCAGTAGTATAGTTGGGACAGACCTTTATAGCAATCAGCCCCAGCATTTT | CASSIVGTDLYSNQPQHF
TRBJ1-1 | NA | NA | TRBV2 | TGTGCCAGCAGCGTACAGGTCAACACTGAAGCTTTCTTT | CASSVQVNTEAFF
TRBJ1-1 | NA | NA | TRBV9 | TGTGCCAGCAGCGTAGTGGGGGCAGACACTGAAGCTTTCTTT | CASSVVGADTEAFF
TRBJ1-1 | NA | TRBD1 | TRBV30 | TGTGCCTGGGACAGGGAGGACACTGAAGCTTTCTTT | CAWDREDTEAFF
TRBJ1-5 | NA | NA | TRBV10-3 | TGTGCCATCAGTGAGTCATGGGCACTGGCTGATCAGCCCCAGCATTTT | CAISESWALADQPQHF
TRBJ1-5 | NA | TRBD1 | TRBV7-6 | TGTGCCAGCAGCTTAGGACAGGGCGGTCAGCCCCAGCATTTT | CASSLGQGGQPQHF
TRBJ1-2 | NA | TRBD1 | TRBV30 | TGTGCCTGGAGTGGGGGGGACAGGGCTCGCATTTCGAGCTTC | CAWSGGDRARISSF
TRBJ1-2 | NA | TRBD1 | TRBV5-1 | TGCGCCAGCAGCTATGAACCTCCGGGACAGGGTCTTGGCTACACCTTC | CASSYEPPGQGLGYTF
TRBJ2-7 | once | TRBD1 | TRBV18 | TGTGCCAGCTCTTCCCCCGGGACAGGCCCCGACGAGCAGTACTTC | CASSSPGTGPDEQYF
TRBJ1-6 | NA | NA | TRBV16 | TGTGCCAGCACGCCCCTTGGGGAGGGCTATAATTCACCCCTCCACTTT | CASTPLGEGYNSPLHF
TRBJ2-7 | NA | NA | TRBV19 | TGTGCCAGTAGTATAGACAGGGGGGCCTACGAGCAGTACTTC | CASSIDRGAYEQYF
TRBJ1-2 | NA | NA | TRBV11-2 | TGTGCCAGCAGCTTAGAGGGACACACTTATGGCTACACCTTC | CASSLEGHTYGYTF
TRBJ1-1 | NA | TRBD1 | TRBV28 | TGTGCCAGCAGTTTTAGGGGGCGTGGGCACACTGAAGCTTTCTTT | CASSFRGRGHTEAFF
TRBJ2-7 | NA | TRBD1 | TRBV11-2 | TGTGCCAGCAGCAGAAGGACAGGGGGTAAGGACGAGCAGTACTTC | CASSRRTGGKDEQYF
TRBJ1-5 | NA | NA | TRBV18 | TGTGCCAGCTCACCACCAGGAAGCTGGAGGCAGGCCCGCAATCAGCCCCAGCATTTT | CASSPPGSWRQARNQPQHF
TRBJ1-1 | NA | NA | TRBV29-1 | TGCAGCGTTGAAAGGACATCTGAAGCTTTCTTT | CSVERTSEAFF
TRBJ1-2 | NA | NA | TRBV6-5 | TGTGCCAGCAGTCCCCTGACGGGTTCCTATGGCTACACCTTC | CASSPLTGSYGYTF
TRBJ1-5 | NA | NA | TRBV19 | TGTGCCAGTAGTACCCGGGACACTATTAGCAATCAGCCCCAGCATTTT | CASSTRDTISNQPQHF
TRBJ1-2 | NA | NA | TRBV5-1 | TGCGCCAGCAGCGGAGGGACCTACTATGGCTACACCTTC | CASSGGTYYGYTF
TRBJ2-7 | NA | TRBD1 | TRBV19 | TGTGCCAGCCGACGAACAGGGGATGACGAGCAGTACTTC | CASRRTGDDEQYF
TRBJ1-2 | NA | NA | TRBV6-5 | TGTGCCAGCAGTTCCGTGCAGAACTATGGCTACACCTTC | CASSSVQNYGYTF
TRBJ2-2 | NA | NA | TRBV9 | TGTGCCAGCAGCGCCGGACAATTCGCGAACACCGGGGAGCTGTTTTTT | CASSAGQFANTGELFF